This T cell receptor (beta chain) was identified in a study of cytomegalovirus exposure and HLA in healthy donors (dated by TCRdb to the late 2010s). General notes on the study: An earlier analysis of more than 550 of the donors reported 250 to 300 Gb of sequence data and 117 million unique TCR beta sequences obtained from approximately 180 million T cells. Approximately 300 gigabases of sequencing data and around 80 million unique TCR sequences made up an early release that covered roughly 670 HLA-typed donors. Of the roughly 400 genotyped donors, approximately 80% were placed in the genetic ancestry cluster associated with self-reported Caucasian donors. The aim of the study was to test whether cataloging public T cell receptors could identify signatures of past pathogen exposure. The study used immunosequencing to profile the T cell repertoires of approximately 640 subjects and linked those repertoires to cytomegalovirus serostatus. Besides the first cohort of roughly 700 subjects, a separate validation cohort made up of 120 different subjects was used. To predict cytomegalovirus infection status, the study brought together high-throughput TCR immunosequencing, statistical association of individual TCRs with disease status, and machine learning. In a later analysis, previously published TCR beta repertoires from 550 to 750 donors were re-analyzed and high-resolution HLA genotyping was added so that TCR occurrence patterns could be studied. The later analysis used no new phenotypic data to find candidate immune exposures, relying instead on TCR beta sequences and their occurrence across donors. An earlier analysis of 587 of the donors used high-throughput TCR beta sequencing to judge whether each TCR beta V gene segment behaved as functional or pseudogenic. Donor age, sex, ethnicity and CMV serostatus were compiled alongside the repertoire data. Genome-wide SNP genotypes for about 65% of the 666 donors were used in a later genetic analysis, which treated that subset as a discovery cohort. All discovery cohort repertoires had been generated using a single sequencing platform. HLA typing included class I and class II loci at four-digit resolution. Typing coverage differed by locus: A, B, C, DRB1 and DQB1 were typed in roughly 620-640 donors, DQA1 in 500 to 550, DPA1 in 606, and DPB1 in 472. Because of strong linkage in the cohort, four or five DR-DQ haplotypes were treated as single units for association and clustering. Across some 400 genotyped donors of the cohort, an average of about 220,000 unique TCR beta nucleotide sequences per donor were sequenced, and around 19% of those sequences were non-productive.

Results the study describes overall, beyond this receptor: A later analysis found that HLA-associated TCR beta chains were more clonally expanded and had lower generation probabilities than equally common non-associated chains. Linkage disequilibrium might explain the correlated functional status among segregating V segments, but an unknown experimental factor could not be excluded. Strong co-occurrence of HLA alleles, especially DR and DQ, made assigning TCR associations to individual alleles difficult. A further reported finding was that TCR beta sequences accurately predicted the HLA-A and HLA-B alleles for most subjects in the first cohort. A later genetic analysis associated a missense DCLRE1C variant with V-gene and J-gene trimming of TCR beta chains, and an independent cohort replicated the association. In this cohort, only TCR beta chains were sequenced, and detectable features were limited by the absence of alpha or paired-chain data. According to a later analysis, parvovirus B19, influenza, CMV and Epstein-Barr virus appeared linked to several top co-occurrence clusters. HLA typing was unavailable for some donors at each locus, so association tests used only the typed subset. The earlier analysis of some 560 of the donors excluded 15 to 20 rarely observed V segments, including chromosome 9 orphons, because counts were too low. A cluster of highly shared sequence variants was judged likely to represent a technical artifact of the sequencing pipeline. According to a later analysis, most CMV-associated TCR beta chains appeared to be HLA-restricted, and the HLA associations seemed to be driven largely by CMV exposure. Immune exposure information for the cohort was limited to CMV serostatus. In the study, 150 to 200 TCR beta chains were listed as associated with cytomegalovirus. The presence/absence analyses assumed that sequencing depth was roughly uniform across donors, and that assumption may not be true. In a later analysis, the rate of TCR association differed among HLA loci, with DRB1 alleles having the most associated TCRs and HLA-C alleles having the fewest. Across donors, most TCR sequences were observed very rarely, whereas some public TCRs were present in many individuals. Broadly in line with IMGT annotations, most TCR beta V segments showed up in productive rearrangements about 87% or about 30% of the time in an earlier analysis of several hundred of the donors. In vitro tests confirmed that three of the cytomegalovirus-associated TCR beta chains recognize cytomegalovirus antigens. It was suggested by the authors that the approach could potentially be generalized to other disease states and immunological phenotypes. In a later genetic analysis, fewer N-insertions in productive TCRs were reported among donors in an Asian-associated ancestry cluster than the roughly 700-donor mean. At a false discovery rate of 0.05, a later analysis linked under 20,000 TCR beta sequences to specific HLA alleles. Cytomegalovirus status was reported to be diagnosed by the classifier with high specificity and sensitivity in both the original and validation cohorts. Because the 87-base-pair reads could not distinguish some IMGT-functional V segments, including TRBV6-2 and TRBV6-3, those segments were excluded.

The CDR3 runs 16 residues from the cysteine to the phenylalanine. CDR3 DNA only is kept here, 48 bases in frame from base 1. The germline V gene sets CDR1 to MGHRA and CDR2 to YSYEKL. Trimming removed 2 bases from V and 1 base from J, leaving 12 bases between the germline ends. A note on this clone: It has no known antigen specificity. One base away there is no much larger clone; base qualities are not given.

In total, fewer than 750 healthy bone marrow donors made up the cohort. Cohort members were all nominally healthy when sampled, although unrecorded immune exposures were likely present. The donor tested CMV seronegative, placing the donor among the 350 to 400 seronegative members of the cohort. Every donor gave a peripheral blood sample, and the peripheral blood mononuclear cells from that sample were used for TCR beta sequencing. The Qiagen DNeasy Blood Extraction Kit was used to extract genomic DNA from the blood cell samples. The library relied on the immunoSEQ multiplex PCR assay. For the multiplex PCR, a mixture combining 60 forward primers for TCR Vbeta segments and 13 reverse primers for TCR Jbeta segments was used. The CDR3 region of rearranged TCR beta genes was amplified from genomic DNA with a multiplex PCR assay. On the Illumina HiSeq System, the amplified TCR beta libraries were sequenced as 87-base-pair reads. In the source study's methods: A later analysis counted 65 million to 90 million unique TCR beta chains across the 700 or so repertoires, and about 10 million of these chains were shared by at least two donors. Raw reads were error-corrected and collapsed into unique sequences with a nearest-neighbor algorithm that merged closely related sequences to remove PCR and sequencing errors. CDR3 sequences were aligned to IMGT reference sequences to assign V, D and J gene segments. For a sequence to be retained, at least a six-nucleotide match to both a V gene segment and a J gene segment was required. Rearrangements were classified as productive when the CDR3 lacked stop codons and remained in frame with V and J, and all other rearrangements were classified as non-productive. CDR3 was defined according to IMGT convention as the region running from the second conserved V-encoded cysteine to the conserved J-encoded phenylalanine. The earlier analysis of about 590 of the donors excluded sequences that lacked an unambiguous match to a single V gene segment. In an earlier analysis of approximately 550 of the donors, V segments were called functional above 56.7% productive rearrangements and were called segregating when the between-donor standard deviation exceeded 5%. To diagnose cytomegalovirus status from the catalog of TCR beta chain sequences, a statistical classification framework was built. In a later analysis, TCR nucleotide sequences were compared against IMGT/GENE-DB human TR gene sequences so that V and J genes could be assigned. In a later analysis, CDR3 sequences and most-parsimonious VDJ recombination scenarios were assigned using the TCRdist pipeline. In a later analysis, each TCR beta chain was defined by its CDR3 amino acid sequence together with its V-gene family, and reads without a unique V-gene family were excluded. As a way to deal with suspected cross-contamination and a sequencing artifact, a later analysis dropped nearly 600 nucleotide sequences that were highly shared and had low generation probability. A later analysis calculated a clonal expansion index for each public chain from normalized within-repertoire ranks of inferred template counts. A later analysis computed generation probabilities with a VDJ recombination model fitted to out-of-frame rearrangements, and checked the results against IGoR. Hypergeometric tests were used in a later analysis to score TCR-TCR, TCR-HLA and TCR-CMV co-occurrence, with a repertoire-size bias correction applied to the TCR pairs. In a later analysis, false discovery rates were estimated by permuting HLA or CMV assignments 20 times. In a later analysis, co-occurring TCRs were grouped with DBSCAN, and TCRdist sequence similarity was added when clustering was performed within HLA-allele-positive subsets. Repertoires with fewer than 30,000 or more than 120,000 public chains, plus five repertoires with anomalous nucleotide sharing, were excluded from co-occurrence clustering. In TCRdb, the immuneACCESS table is reduced to in-frame sequences with V and J assigned. These tables do not hold every clone; where another copy was compared, an unresolved V gene accounts for under half, and the others remain unexplained. From that table come the V and J calls and clone size; the DNA was used to work out D and trimming. The sample data list some 120,000 clones, and around 86% of these were observed just once. 2.2% of the sample is in the top ten clones.

This sequence uses TRBV4-1 and TRBJ1-3; the D gene is unclear. The sequenced sample consisted of PBMCs. This receptor was identified in a woman aged 40 to 50 in good health and CMV-seronegative. Read as DNA, the sequence is TGCGCCAGCAGCCAACCCCTCCGGGGTTCTGGAAACACCATATATTTT. Protein translation: CASSQPLRGSGNTIYF.